The clone carrying this TCR beta chain has only a few counts. Cohort placement rested on clinical history that participants reported themselves. This entry is derived from a study of blood T cell repertoires in COVID-19. CDR3 length: 15 amino acids. The V gene lost 1 base and the J gene lost 0 bases, with 10 bases spanning the gap. Germline values: CDR1 SGHTA, CDR2 FQGNSA. The protocol was immunoSEQ multiplex PCR, while the TCRdb copy is restricted to in-frame clones and leaves out a portion. The sample has some 200,000 clones; 65% to 90% are singletons. This sequence was found in an older woman with acute COVID-19. Input material: PBMCs or T cells enriched from blood (not recorded which). The chain is built from TRBV7-2 and TRBJ2-7; D unclear. The CDR3 loop is CASSLGQVSSYEQYV. CDR3 coding DNA: TGTGCCAGCAGCTTAGGGCAGGTAAGCTCCTACGAGCAGTACGTC.